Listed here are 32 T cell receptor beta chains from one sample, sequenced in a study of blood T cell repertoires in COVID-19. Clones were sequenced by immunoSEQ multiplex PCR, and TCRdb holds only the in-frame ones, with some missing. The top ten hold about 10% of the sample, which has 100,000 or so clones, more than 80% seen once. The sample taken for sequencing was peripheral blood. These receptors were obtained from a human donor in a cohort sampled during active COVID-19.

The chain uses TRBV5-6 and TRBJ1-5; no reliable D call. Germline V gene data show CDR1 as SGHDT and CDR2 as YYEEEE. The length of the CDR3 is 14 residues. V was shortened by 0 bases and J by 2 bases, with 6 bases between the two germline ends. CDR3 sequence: CASSLVAGNQPQHF. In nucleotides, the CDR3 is TGTGCCAGCAGCTTGGTCGCAGGCAATCAGCCCCAGCATTTT.

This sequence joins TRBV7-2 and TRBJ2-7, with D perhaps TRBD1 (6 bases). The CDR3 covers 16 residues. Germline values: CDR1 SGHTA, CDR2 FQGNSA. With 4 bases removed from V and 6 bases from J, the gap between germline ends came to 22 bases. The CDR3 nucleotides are TGTGCCAGCAGCTCGACGGGACCACGAAAGGGGGTCGAGCAGTACTTC. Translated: CASSSTGPRKGVEQYF. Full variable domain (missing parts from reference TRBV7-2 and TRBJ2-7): GAGVSQSPSNKVTEKGKDVELRCDPISGHTALYWYRQSLGQGLEFLIYFQGNSAPDKSGLPSDRFSAERTGGSVSTLTIQRTQQEDSAVYLCASSSTGPRKGVEQYFGPGTRLTVT.

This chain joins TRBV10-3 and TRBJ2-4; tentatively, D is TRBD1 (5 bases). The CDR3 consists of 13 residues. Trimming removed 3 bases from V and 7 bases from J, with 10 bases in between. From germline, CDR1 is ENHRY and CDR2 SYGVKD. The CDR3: CAISEGVGNIQYF. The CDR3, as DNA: TGTGCCATCAGTGAAGGGGTGGGGAACATTCAGTACTTC.

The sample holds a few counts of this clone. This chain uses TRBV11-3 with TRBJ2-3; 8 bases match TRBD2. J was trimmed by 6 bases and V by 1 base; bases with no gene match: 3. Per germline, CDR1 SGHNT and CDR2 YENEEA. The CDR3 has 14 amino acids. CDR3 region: CASSLGSSGDTQYF. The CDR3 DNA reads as TGTGCCAGCAGCTTAGGCTCTAGCGGGGATACGCAGTATTTT.

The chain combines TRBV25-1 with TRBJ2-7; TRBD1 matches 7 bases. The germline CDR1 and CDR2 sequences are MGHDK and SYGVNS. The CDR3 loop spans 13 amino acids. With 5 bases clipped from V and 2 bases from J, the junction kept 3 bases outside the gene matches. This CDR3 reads CASSWGQTYEQYF. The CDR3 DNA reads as TGTGCCAGCAGTTGGGGACAGACCTACGAGCAGTACTTC.

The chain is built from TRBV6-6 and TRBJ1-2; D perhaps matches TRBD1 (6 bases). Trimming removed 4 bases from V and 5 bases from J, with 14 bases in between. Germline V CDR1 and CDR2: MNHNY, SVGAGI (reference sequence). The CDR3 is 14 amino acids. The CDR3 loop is CASSSPTGRYGYTF. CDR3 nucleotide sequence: TGTGCCAGCAGTTCCCCGACAGGCCGGTATGGCTACACCTTC.

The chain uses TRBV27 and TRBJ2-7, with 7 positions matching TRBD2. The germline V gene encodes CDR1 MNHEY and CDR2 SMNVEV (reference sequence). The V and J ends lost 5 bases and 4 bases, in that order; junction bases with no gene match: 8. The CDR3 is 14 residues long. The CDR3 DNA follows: TGTGCCAGCAGTAACCGGACTAGAGCTTACGAGCAGTACTTC. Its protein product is CASSNRTRAYEQYF.

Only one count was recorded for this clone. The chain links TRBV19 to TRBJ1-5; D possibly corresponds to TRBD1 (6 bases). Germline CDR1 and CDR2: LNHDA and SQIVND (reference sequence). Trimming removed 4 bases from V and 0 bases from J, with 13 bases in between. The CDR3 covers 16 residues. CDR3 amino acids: CASSKGQLNSNQPQHF. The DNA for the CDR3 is TGTGCCAGTAGTAAGGGACAACTGAATAGCAATCAGCCCCAGCATTTT.

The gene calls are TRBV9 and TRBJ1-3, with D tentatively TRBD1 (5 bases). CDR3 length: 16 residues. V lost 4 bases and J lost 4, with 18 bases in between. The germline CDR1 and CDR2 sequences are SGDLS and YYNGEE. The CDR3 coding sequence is TGTGCCAGCAGCCCTCGCCCAGGGTTGGTCGGAAACACCATATATTTT. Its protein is CASSPRPGLVGNTIYF. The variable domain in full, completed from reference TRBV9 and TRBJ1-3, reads DSGVTQTPKHLITATGQRVTLRCSPRSGDLSVYWYQQSLDQGLQFLIQYYNGEERAKGNILERFSAQQFPDLHSELNLSSLELGDSALYFCASSPRPGLVGNTIYFGEGSWLTVV.

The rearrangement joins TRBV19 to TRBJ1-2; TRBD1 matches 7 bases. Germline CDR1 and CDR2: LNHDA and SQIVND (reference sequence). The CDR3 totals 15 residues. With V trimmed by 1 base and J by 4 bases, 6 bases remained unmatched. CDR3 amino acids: CASSIGGTDPYGYTF. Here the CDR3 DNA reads TGTGCCAGTAGTATAGGGGGGACAGACCCCTATGGCTACACCTTC.

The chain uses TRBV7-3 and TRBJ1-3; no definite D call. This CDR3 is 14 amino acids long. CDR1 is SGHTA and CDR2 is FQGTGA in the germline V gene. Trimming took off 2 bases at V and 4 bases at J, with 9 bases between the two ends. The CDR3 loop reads CASSLGPGGNTIYF. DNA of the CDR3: TGTGCCAGCAGCTTAGGGCCGGGAGGAAACACCATATATTTT.

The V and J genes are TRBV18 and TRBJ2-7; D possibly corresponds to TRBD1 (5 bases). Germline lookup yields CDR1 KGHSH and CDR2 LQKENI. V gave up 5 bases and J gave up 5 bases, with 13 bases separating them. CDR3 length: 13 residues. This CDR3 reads CASSTTERNEQYF. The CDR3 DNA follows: TGTGCCAGCTCAACGACAGAGAGAAACGAGCAGTACTTC.

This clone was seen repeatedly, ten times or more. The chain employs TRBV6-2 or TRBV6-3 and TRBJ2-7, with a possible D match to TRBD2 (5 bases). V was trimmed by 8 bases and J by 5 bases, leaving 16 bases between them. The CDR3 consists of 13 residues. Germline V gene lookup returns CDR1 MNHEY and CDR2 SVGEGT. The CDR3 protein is CASRLGGPHEQYF. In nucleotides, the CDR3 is TGTGCCAGCCGTTTAGGAGGCCCTCACGAGCAGTACTTC.

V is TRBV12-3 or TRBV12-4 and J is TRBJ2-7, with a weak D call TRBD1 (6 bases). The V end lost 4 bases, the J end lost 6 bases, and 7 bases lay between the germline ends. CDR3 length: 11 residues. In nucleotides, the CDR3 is TGTGCCAGCAGTTCAGGGGTCGAGCAGTACTTC. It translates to CASSSGVEQYF.

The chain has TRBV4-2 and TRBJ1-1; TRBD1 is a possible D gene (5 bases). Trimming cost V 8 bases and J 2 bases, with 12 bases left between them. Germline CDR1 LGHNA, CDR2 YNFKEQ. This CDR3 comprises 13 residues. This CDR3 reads CASSATVNTEAFF. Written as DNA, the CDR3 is TGTGCCAGCTCGGCGACAGTTAACACTGAAGCTTTCTTT.

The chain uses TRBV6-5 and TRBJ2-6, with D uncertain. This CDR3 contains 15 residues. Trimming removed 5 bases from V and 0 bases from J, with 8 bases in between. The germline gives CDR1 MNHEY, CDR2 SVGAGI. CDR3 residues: CASSQDASGANVLTF. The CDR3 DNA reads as TGTGCCAGCAGTCAGGATGCCTCTGGGGCCAACGTCCTGACTTTC.

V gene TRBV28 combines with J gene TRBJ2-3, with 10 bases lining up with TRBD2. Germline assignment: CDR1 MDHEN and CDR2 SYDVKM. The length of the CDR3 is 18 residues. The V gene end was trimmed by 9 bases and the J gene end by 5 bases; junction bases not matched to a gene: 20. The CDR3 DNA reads TGTGCCAGTTCCCTAGGCTGGGCTAGCGGGAGCCGGAGAGATACGCAGTATTTT. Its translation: CASSLGWASGSRRDTQYF.

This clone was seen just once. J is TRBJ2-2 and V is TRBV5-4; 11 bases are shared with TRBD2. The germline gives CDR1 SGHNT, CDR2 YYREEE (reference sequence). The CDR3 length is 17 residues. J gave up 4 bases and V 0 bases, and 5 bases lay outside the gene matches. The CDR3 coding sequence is TGTGCCAGCAGCTTGGCTAGCGGGGGGTTTGGCACCGGGGAGCTGTTTTTT. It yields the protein CASSLASGGFGTGELFF.

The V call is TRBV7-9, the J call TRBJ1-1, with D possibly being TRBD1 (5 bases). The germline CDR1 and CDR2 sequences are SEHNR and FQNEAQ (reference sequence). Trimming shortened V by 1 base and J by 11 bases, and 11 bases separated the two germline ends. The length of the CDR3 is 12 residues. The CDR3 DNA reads TGTGCCAGCAGCTTAGTTCAGGGCGGCGCTTTCTTT. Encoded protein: CASSLVQGGAFF.

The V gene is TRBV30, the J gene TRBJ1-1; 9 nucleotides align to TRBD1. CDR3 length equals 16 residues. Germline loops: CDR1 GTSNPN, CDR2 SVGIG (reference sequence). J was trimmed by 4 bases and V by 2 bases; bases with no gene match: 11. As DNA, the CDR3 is TGTGCCTGGAGTTCGATCAACAGGGGGCGAGGCACTGAAGCTTTCTTT. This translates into CAWSSINRGRGTEAFF. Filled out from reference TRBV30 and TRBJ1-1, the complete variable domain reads SQTIHQWPATLVQPVGSPLSLECTVEGTSNPNLYWYRQAAGRGLQLLFYSVGIGQISSEVPQNLSASRPQDRQFILSSKKLLLSDSGFYLCAWSSINRGRGTEAFFGQGTRLTVV.

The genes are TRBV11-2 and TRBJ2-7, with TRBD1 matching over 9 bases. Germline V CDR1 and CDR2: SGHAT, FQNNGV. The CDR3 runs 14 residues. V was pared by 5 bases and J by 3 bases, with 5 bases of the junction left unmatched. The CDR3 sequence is CASSIGTGLYEQYF. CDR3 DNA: TGTGCCAGCAGCATTGGGACAGGGCTCTACGAGCAGTACTTC.

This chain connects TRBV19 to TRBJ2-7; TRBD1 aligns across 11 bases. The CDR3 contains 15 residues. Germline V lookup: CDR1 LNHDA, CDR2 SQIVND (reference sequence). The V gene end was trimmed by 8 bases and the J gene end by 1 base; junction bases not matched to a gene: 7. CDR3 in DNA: TGTGCCAGTCGATCCGGGACAGGGGGTTCCTACGAGCAGTACTTC. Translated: CASRSGTGGSYEQYF.

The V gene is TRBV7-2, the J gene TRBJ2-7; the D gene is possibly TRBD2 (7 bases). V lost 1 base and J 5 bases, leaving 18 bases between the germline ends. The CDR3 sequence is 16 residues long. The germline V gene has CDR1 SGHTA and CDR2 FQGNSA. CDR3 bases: TGTGCCAGCAGCTTAGTAGGGGGGGCGAAGAACAACGAGCAGTACTTC. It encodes CASSLVGGAKNNEQYF.

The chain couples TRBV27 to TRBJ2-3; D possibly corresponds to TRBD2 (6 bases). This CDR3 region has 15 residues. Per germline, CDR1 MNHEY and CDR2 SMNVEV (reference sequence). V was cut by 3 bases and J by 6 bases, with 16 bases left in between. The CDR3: CASSFSSGPRDTQYF. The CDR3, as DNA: TGTGCCAGCAGTTTTTCCAGCGGGCCTAGGGATACGCAGTATTTT.

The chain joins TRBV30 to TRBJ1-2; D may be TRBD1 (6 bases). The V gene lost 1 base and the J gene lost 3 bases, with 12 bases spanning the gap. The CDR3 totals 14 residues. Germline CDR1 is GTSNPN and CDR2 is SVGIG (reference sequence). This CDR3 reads CAWSGNRVHYGYTF. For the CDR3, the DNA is TGTGCCTGGAGTGGGAACAGGGTGCACTATGGCTACACCTTC.

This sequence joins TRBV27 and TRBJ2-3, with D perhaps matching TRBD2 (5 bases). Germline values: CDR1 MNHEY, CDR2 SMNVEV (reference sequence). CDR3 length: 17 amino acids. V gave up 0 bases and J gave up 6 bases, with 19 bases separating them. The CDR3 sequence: CASSLSPGRRLADTQYF. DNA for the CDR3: TGTGCCAGCAGTTTATCCCCGGGGAGACGTTTGGCGGATACGCAGTATTTT.

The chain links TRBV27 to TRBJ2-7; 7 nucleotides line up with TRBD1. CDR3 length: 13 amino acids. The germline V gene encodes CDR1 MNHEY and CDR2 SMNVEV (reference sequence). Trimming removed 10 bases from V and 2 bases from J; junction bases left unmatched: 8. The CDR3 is CATSRQGPYEQYF. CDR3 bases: TGTGCCACCTCTAGACAGGGTCCCTACGAGCAGTACTTC.

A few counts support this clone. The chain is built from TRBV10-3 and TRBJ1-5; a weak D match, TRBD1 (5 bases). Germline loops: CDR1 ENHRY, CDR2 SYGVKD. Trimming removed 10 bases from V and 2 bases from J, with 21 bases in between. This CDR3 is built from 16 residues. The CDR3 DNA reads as TGTGCCACCGGAACAGGAGGAGGGTCTGGCAATCAGCCCCAGCATTTT. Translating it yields CATGTGGGSGNQPQHF.

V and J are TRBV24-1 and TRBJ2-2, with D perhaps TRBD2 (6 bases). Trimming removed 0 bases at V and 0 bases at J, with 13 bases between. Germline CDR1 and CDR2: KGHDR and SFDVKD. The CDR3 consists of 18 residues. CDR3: CATSDLRVAGSNTGELFF. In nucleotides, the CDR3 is TGTGCCACCAGTGATTTGCGGGTCGCGGGATCGAACACCGGGGAGCTGTTTTTT.

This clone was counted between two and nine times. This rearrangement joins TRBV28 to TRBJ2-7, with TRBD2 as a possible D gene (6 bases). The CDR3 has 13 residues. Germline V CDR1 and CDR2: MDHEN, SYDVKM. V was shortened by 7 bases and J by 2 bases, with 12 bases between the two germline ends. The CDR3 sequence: CASMAGNAYEQYF. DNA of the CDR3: TGTGCCAGCATGGCGGGGAATGCCTACGAGCAGTACTTC.

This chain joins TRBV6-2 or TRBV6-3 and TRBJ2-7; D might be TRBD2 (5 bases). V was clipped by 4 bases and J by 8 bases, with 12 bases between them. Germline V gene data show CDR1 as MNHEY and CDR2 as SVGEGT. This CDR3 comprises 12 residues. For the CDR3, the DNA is TGTGCCAGCAGTTCGACCGGGGATAAGCAGTACTTC. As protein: CASSSTGDKQYF.

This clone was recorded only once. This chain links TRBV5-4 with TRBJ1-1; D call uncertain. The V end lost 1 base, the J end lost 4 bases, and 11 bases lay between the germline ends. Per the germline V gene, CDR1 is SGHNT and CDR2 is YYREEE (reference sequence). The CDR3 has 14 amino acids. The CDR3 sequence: CASSLYEVPTEAFF. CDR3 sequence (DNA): TGTGCCAGCAGCTTGTACGAGGTACCCACTGAAGCTTTCTTT. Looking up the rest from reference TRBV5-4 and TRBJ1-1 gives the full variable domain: ETGVTQSPTHLIKTRGQQVTLRCSSQSGHNTVSWYQQALGQGPQFIFQYYREEENGRGNFPPRFSGLQFPNYSSELNVNALELDDSALYLCASSLYEVPTEAFFGQGTRLTVV.